Following are 30 T cell receptor beta chains from one sample sequenced in a study of T cells in Graves' hyperthyroidism and ophthalmopathy (dated by TCRdb to between 2018 and 2021). Library prep was done by multiplex PCR. The listed sequencing device is Illumina HiSeq 2000. The TCR beta CDR3 regions were amplified from RNA transcripts. The TCR CDR3 was subjected to a first round of RT-PCR using the HTBI primer set and the Qiagen OneStep RT-PCR kit. TCRdb trimmed the raw reads at Q25, called clones with MiXCR and kept productive beta chains. Identical CDR3 protein sequences are pooled into one entry, listed with their most common genes and DNA. This sample is represented by around 380,000 distinct CDR3 sequences; about 13% of them were singletons. Less than 25% of the sample goes to the ten largest clones. The sample taken for sequencing was blood. The receptors derive from a man younger than 45 with Graves' hyperthyroidism that later progressed to Graves' ophthalmopathy.

This clonotype was recorded at least ten times. The V call is TRBV24-1, the J call TRBJ2-2; D is ambiguous. This CDR3 is 13 amino acids long. V was pared by 5 bases and J by 2 bases, with 5 bases between. Germline CDR1 and CDR2: KGHDR and SFDVKD. DNA for the CDR3: TGTGCCACCAGTGGCGATAACACCGGGGAGCTGTTTTTT. Translated, it gives CATSGDNTGELFF.

This clonotype appeared a few times. The chain is built from TRBV7-9 and TRBJ1-6; no clear D gene. Germline V gene sequence: CDR1 SEHNR, CDR2 FQNEAQ (reference sequence). CDR3 length equals 11 residues. V was clipped by 5 bases and J by 13 bases, with 9 bases between them. CDR3 sequence: CASSLEGPLHF. DNA of the CDR3: TGTGCCAGCAGCCTCGAGGGCCCCCTCCACTTT.

J is TRBJ2-5 and V is TRBV4-1; the match to TRBD1 covers 7 bases. CDR1 and CDR2 (germline): MGHRA, YSYEKL. The CDR3 consists of 15 residues. Unmatched junction bases numbered 7, after V lost 1 base and J lost 5 bases. CDR3 in amino acids: CASSQVTGIRETQYF. CDR3 in DNA: TGCGCCAGCAGCCAAGTGACAGGGATCAGGGAGACCCAGTACTTC.

A note on this clonotype: One end of the junction varies from germline; a read error may be responsible. This chain connects TRBV18 to TRBJ2-1; D is possibly TRBD1 (5 bases). This CDR3 is 16 amino acids long. Germline-derived CDR1 and CDR2 are KGHSH and LQKENI. CDR3 sequence reads: CACSLMDIILHNELFF. The CDR3 DNA reads as TGTGCCTGCTCACTAATGGACATTATTTTACACAATGAGCTGTTCTTC.

This clonotype was picked up a small number of times. The chain employs TRBV6-5 and TRBJ2-7; D uncertain. This CDR3 is built from 15 residues. The germline gives CDR1 MNHEY, CDR2 SVGAGI. V was cut by 0 bases and J by 1 base, with 10 bases left in between. CDR3 protein: CASSYSSAASYEQYF. In DNA form, the CDR3 reads TGTGCCAGCAGTTACTCGAGCGCAGCTTCCTACGAGCAGTACTTC.

The chain recombines TRBV19 with TRBJ1-2; D is unclear. Germline values: CDR1 LNHDA, CDR2 SQIVND (reference sequence). The CDR3 is made up of 14 amino acids. V lost 5 bases, J lost 3 bases, and 13 bases lay in between. The CDR3 DNA sequence: TGTGCCAGTAGTCAGCCCGGGATTTACTATGGCTACACCTTC. Amino acid sequence: CASSQPGIYYGYTF.

This clonotype was detected many times. J is TRBJ1-1 and V is TRBV12-3 or TRBV12-4; no clear D gene. The V gene lost 5 bases and the J gene lost 7 bases, with 14 bases spanning the gap. This CDR3 is built from 13 residues. The CDR3 bases are TGTGCCAGCAGTGGGGAACAAATAGTTGAAGCTTTCTTT. Translation: CASSGEQIVEAFF.

In its sample, this clonotype was seen many times. V gene TRBV7-9 combines with J gene TRBJ1-2; D is perhaps TRBD1 (6 bases). In germline, CDR1 is SEHNR, CDR2 FQNEAQ (reference sequence). V shed 5 bases and J shed 0 bases, with 16 bases lying between them. The CDR3 spans 16 residues. CDR3 in amino acids: CASSPNRVSSNYGYTF. In DNA, the CDR3 is TGTGCCAGCAGCCCCAACAGGGTTTCTTCTAACTATGGCTACACCTTC.

This clonotype was found many times. The J gene is TRBJ1-1, the V gene TRBV11-1; D unclear. This CDR3 is built from 13 residues. Germline lookup yields CDR1 SGHAT and CDR2 FQDESV (reference sequence). V lost 5 bases and J lost 4, with 11 bases in between. CDR3: CASSPTMSTEAFF. CDR3 bases: TGTGCCAGCAGCCCGACTATGAGCACTGAAGCTTTCTTT.

In this sample, this clonotype turned up many times. The chain recombines TRBV2 with TRBJ2-7; D remains unclear. V shed 1 base and J shed 4 bases, with 8 bases lying between them. The CDR3 length is 13 residues. The germline gives CDR1 SNHLY, CDR2 FYNNEI. The CDR3 DNA reads TGTGCCAGCAGTGAAGGGAAACTATACGAGCAGTACTTC. Translating it yields CASSEGKLYEQYF.

This clonotype was detected only a few times. This may come from a read error, since a much larger clone is one base off. This sequence joins TRBV9 and TRBJ2-1; maybe TRBD1 (6 bases). The V and J ends lost 4 bases and 0 bases respectively, with 11 bases between them. CDR3 length: 15 amino acids. Germline CDR1 SGDLS, CDR2 YYNGEE. CDR3 DNA: TGTGCCAGCAGCCCCCAGGGGAGCTCCTACAATGAGCAGTTCTTC. Its protein product is CASSPQGSSYNEQFF.

This clonotype was detected a few times. One end of the junction is discordant with germline, which a read error may explain. This rearrangement joins TRBV20-1 to TRBJ2-2; TRBD1 might be the D (7 bases). CDR3 length: 13 amino acids. Germline V gene lookup returns CDR1 DFQATT and CDR2 SNEGSKA (reference sequence). The CDR3 DNA reads TGCAGTGCTACGAGACAGGGAACCGGGGGGCTGTTTTTT. It translates to CSATRQGTGGLFF.

This clonotype was observed a handful of times. The V and J genes are TRBV30 and TRBJ2-2; D is possibly TRBD2 (7 bases). The CDR3 extends over 13 amino acids. V shed 8 bases and J shed 3 bases, with 13 bases lying between them. CDR1 is GTSNPN and CDR2 is SVGIG in the germline V gene (reference sequence). CDR3 residues: CAGGGLDTGELFF. The DNA for the CDR3 is TGTGCCGGGGGGGGCTTGGACACCGGGGAGCTGTTTTTT.

This clonotype came up many times. The genes are TRBV5-1 and TRBJ1-4; the D gene is possibly TRBD1 (6 bases). The V end was cut by 0 bases, the J end by 6 bases, with 9 bases between. CDR1 SGHRS and CDR2 YFSETQ come from the germline V gene. The CDR3 loop spans 14 amino acids. CDR3 protein: CASSLEGGDEKLFF. The CDR3 coding sequence is TGCGCCAGCAGCTTGGAAGGGGGAGATGAAAAACTGTTTTTT.

This clonotype has at least ten counts. The V call is TRBV24-1, the J call TRBJ2-1; possible D gene TRBD2, 5 bases. CDR3 length equals 14 residues. Germline V gene data show CDR1 as KGHDR and CDR2 as SFDVKD. V dropped 7 bases and J dropped 2 bases, with 11 bases sitting between them. CDR3 DNA sequence: TGTGCCACCAGCGGAACCGGGACCTACAATGAGCAGTTCTTC. Amino acid sequence: CATSGTGTYNEQFF.

In its sample, this clonotype was seen a few times. V gene TRBV19 combines with J gene TRBJ1-6, with D maybe TRBD1 (6 bases). V lost 2 bases, J lost 8 bases, and 16 bases lay in between. CDR3 length: 16 residues. CDR1 is LNHDA and CDR2 is SQIVND in the germline V gene (reference sequence). CDR3 amino acids: CASSINRVIPDSPLHF. The DNA for the CDR3 is TGTGCCAGTAGTATAAACAGGGTAATTCCCGATTCACCCCTCCACTTT. Complete variable domain (other parts from reference TRBV19 and TRBJ1-6): DGGITQSPKYLFRKEGQNVTLSCEQNLNHDAMYWYRQDPGQGLRLIYYSQIVNDFQKGDIAEGYSVSREKKESFPLTVTSAQKNPTAFYLCASSINRVIPDSPLHFGNGTRLTVT.

This clonotype was seen at least ten times. The DNA of the CDR3 is TGTGCCAGCAGCTTAGTAGTTAGCGGGGGCCCTAGCACAGATACGCAGTATTTT. Its translation is CASSLVVSGGPSTDTQYF. The rearrangement uses TRBV11-2 and TRBJ2-3; the match to TRBD2 covers 9 bases. The CDR3 contains 18 residues. Losses at the gene ends were 1 base for V and 0 bases for J; bases not matched to a gene: 8. Germline V gene lookup returns CDR1 SGHAT and CDR2 FQNNGV.

This clonotype was seen many times. The chain is built from TRBV28 and TRBJ2-2; D is unresolved. V lost 2 bases, J lost 2 bases, and 12 bases lay in between. Per the germline V gene, CDR1 is MDHEN and CDR2 is SYDVKM. CDR3 length equals 16 residues. The CDR3 DNA follows: TGTGCCAGCAGTTTAAGGGTTGTTTTTAACACCGGGGAGCTGTTTTTT. As protein: CASSLRVVFNTGELFF.

This clonotype was seen just once. V gene TRBV7-2 combines with J gene TRBJ2-5; D not certain. The CDR3 covers 15 residues. Per the germline V gene, CDR1 is SGHTA and CDR2 is FQGNSA. Deletions cut 1 base from V and 2 bases from J, with 11 bases between. The CDR3 reads CASSLEGTTQETQYF. The DNA for the CDR3 is TGTGCCAGCAGCTTAGAGGGTACAACTCAAGAGACCCAGTACTTC.

Only a few counts were recorded for this clonotype. CDR3 residues: CSVASQPNQPQHF. The DNA for the CDR3 is TGCAGCGTTGCGAGTCAACCCAATCAGCCCCAGCATTTT. The chain combines TRBV29-1 with TRBJ1-5; D call uncertain. The germline CDR1 and CDR2 sequences are SQVTM and ANQGSEA. Deletions cut 4 bases from V and 3 bases from J, with 10 bases between. The CDR3 is 13 residues long.

The rearrangement joins TRBV7-6 to TRBJ2-7, with TRBD1 matching 7 bases. CDR1 is SGHVS and CDR2 is FNYEAQ in the germline V gene. The CDR3 contains 15 residues. Trimming cost V 1 base and J 0 bases; bases outside gene matches: 3. CDR3 nucleotide sequence: TGTGCCAGCAGCTTAGTGACAGGGACCTCCTACGAGCAGTACTTC. This sequence encodes CASSLVTGTSYEQYF.

This clonotype was found a few times. At one end, the junction sequence differs from germline, possibly due to a read error. This chain joins TRBV7-2 and TRBJ2-7; D is perhaps TRBD2 (5 bases). The CDR3 sequence is 13 residues long. Germline CDR1 is SGHTA and CDR2 is FQGNSA. CDR3 bases: TGTGTCAGCAGCCCCGGACTTGACTACGAGCAGTACTTC. Translated: CVSSPGLDYEQYF.

The sample holds one count of this clonotype. Just one base apart from a much larger clone, this may be a read error. The V and J genes are TRBV20-1 and TRBJ1-6; D ambiguous. Looked up from germline, CDR1 is DFQATT and CDR2 is SNEGSKA (reference sequence). The CDR3 loop spans 13 amino acids. The CDR3 is CSTSGFRGSPLHF. In DNA, the CDR3 is TGCAGTACTAGTGGGTTCCGGGGTTCACCCCTCCACTTT.

There are many counts of this clonotype. The chain joins TRBV27 to TRBJ2-1; D possibly uses TRBD1 or TRBD2 (5 bases each). V was trimmed by 3 bases and J by 3 bases, leaving 9 bases between them. Germline V gene sequence: CDR1 MNHEY, CDR2 SMNVEV (reference sequence). The CDR3 length is 14 residues. This chain's CDR3 is CASSFRDHYNEQFF. The CDR3 region has the DNA TGTGCCAGCAGTTTCCGGGACCACTACAATGAGCAGTTCTTC.

A few counts support this clonotype. This chain connects TRBV25-1 to TRBJ1-1; perhaps TRBD1 as D (5 bases). Trimming removed 5 bases from V and 4 bases from J, with 14 bases in between. Germline CDR1 MGHDK, CDR2 SYGVNS. CDR3 length: 14 amino acids. CDR3: CASSHYRGGTEAFF. Here the CDR3 DNA reads TGTGCCAGCAGTCACTATCGGGGGGGCACTGAAGCTTTCTTT.

J is TRBJ2-1 and V is TRBV29-1, with D possibly matching TRBD2 (5 bases). Trimming shortened V by 2 bases and J by 14 bases, and 13 bases separated the two germline ends. CDR1 and CDR2 (germline): SQVTM, ANQGSEA. This CDR3 is 11 amino acids long. Here the CDR3 reads CSVERGHGEFF. Written as DNA, the CDR3 is TGCAGCGTTGAACGAGGGCATGGGGAGTTCTTC.

V gene TRBV20-1 combines with J gene TRBJ1-1, with D possibly TRBD1 on 6 matching bases. The germline CDR1 and CDR2 sequences are DFQATT and SNEGSKA (reference sequence). Trimming left V 0 bases short and J 0 bases short, with 8 bases between. The CDR3 length is 14 residues. The CDR3 DNA follows: TGCAGTGCTAGAGATTGGACAGTGAACACTGAAGCTTTCTTT. Amino acids: CSARDWTVNTEAFF.

The rearrangement joins TRBV12-3 or TRBV12-4 to TRBJ2-5; possibly TRBD1 or TRBD2 for D (5 bases each). This CDR3 contains 15 residues. V was trimmed by 0 bases and J by 5 bases, leaving 13 bases between them. CDR3 bases: TGTGCCAGCAGTTTAGCCAGGGCGAGGAGGGAGACCCAGTACTTC. This sequence encodes CASSLARARRETQYF.

In this sample, this clonotype turned up many times. The J gene is TRBJ2-1, the V gene TRBV5-1; tentatively, D is TRBD1 or TRBD2 (6 bases each). CDR1 SGHRS and CDR2 YFSETQ come from the germline V gene. The CDR3 consists of 15 residues. Trimming shortened V by 0 bases and J by 2 bases, and 9 bases separated the two germline ends. CDR3 nucleotide sequence: TGCGCCAGCAGCTTGGTGGGGGGCCCCTACAATGAGCAGTTCTTC. Translated: CASSLVGGPYNEQFF.

This clonotype was seen just once. V is TRBV5-1 and J is TRBJ2-5; TRBD1 or TRBD2 may be the D gene (5 bases each). The V gene's germline CDR1 is SGHRS and CDR2 YFSETQ. The V end was cut by 4 bases, the J end by 5 bases, with 18 bases between. The CDR3 covers 15 residues. CDR3 protein: CASSLQGDWRETQYF. Written as DNA, the CDR3 is TGCGCCAGCAGCCTTCAGGGAGACTGGAGGGAGACCCAGTACTTC.